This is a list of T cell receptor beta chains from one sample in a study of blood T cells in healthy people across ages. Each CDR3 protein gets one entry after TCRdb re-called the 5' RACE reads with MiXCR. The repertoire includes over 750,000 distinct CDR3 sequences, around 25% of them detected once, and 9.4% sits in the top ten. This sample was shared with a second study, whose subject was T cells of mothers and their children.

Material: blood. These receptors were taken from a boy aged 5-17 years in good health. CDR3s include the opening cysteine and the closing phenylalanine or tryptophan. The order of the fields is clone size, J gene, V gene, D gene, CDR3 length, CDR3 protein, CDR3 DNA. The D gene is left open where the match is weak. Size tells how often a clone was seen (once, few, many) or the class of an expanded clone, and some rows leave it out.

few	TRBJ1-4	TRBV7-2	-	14	CASSLRRGGGKLFF	TGTGCCAGCAGCCTACGTCGGGGAGGGGGAAAACTGTTTTTT
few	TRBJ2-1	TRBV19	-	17	CASSIGDRKSSYNEQFF	TGTGCCAGTAGTATAGGTGACAGGAAAAGCTCCTACAATGAGCAGTTCTTC
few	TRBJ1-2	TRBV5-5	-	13	CASSLRRGCGYTF	TGTGCCAGCAGCTTGAGACGGGGATGCGGCTACACCTTC
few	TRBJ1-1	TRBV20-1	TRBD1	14	CGARTDRANTEAFF	TGCGGTGCTAGGACCGACAGGGCGAACACTGAAGCTTTCTTT
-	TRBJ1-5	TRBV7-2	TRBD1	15	CASSRTGFGNQPQHF	TGTGCCAGCAGCCGGACAGGGTTTGGAAATCAGCCCCAGCATTTT
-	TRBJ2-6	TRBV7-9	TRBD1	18	CASSLSSGGPSGANVLTF	TGTGCCAGCAGCTTATCATCAGGGGGACCATCTGGGGCCAACGTCCTGACTTTC
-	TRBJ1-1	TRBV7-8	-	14	CASSFEGSDTEAFF	TGTGCCAGCAGCTTCGAGGGGTCGGACACTGAAGCTTTCTTT
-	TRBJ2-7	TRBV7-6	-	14	CASSLLSDSYEQYF	TGTGCCAGCAGCTTATTGTCGGACAGCTACGAGCAGTACTTC
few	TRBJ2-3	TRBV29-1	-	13	CSVVRSGTDTQYF	TGCAGCGTTGTAAGATCTGGCACAGATACGCAGTATTTT
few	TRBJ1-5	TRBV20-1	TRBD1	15	CSAIVEGAGNQPQHF	TGCAGTGCTATTGTTGAGGGGGCTGGCAATCAGCCCCAGCATTTT
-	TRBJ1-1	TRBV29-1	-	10	CSVRWTEAFF	TGCAGCGTTCGTTGGACTGAAGCTTTCTTT
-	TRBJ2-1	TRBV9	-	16	CASSVGAASSYNEQFF	TGTGCCAGCAGCGTAGGGGCGGCCAGCTCCTACAATGAGCAGTTCTTC
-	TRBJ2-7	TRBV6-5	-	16	CASSYGGLAASYEQYF	TGTGCCAGCAGTTACGGGGGGCTAGCGGCCTCCTACGAGCAGTACTTC
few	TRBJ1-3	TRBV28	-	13	CASTSTGRHTIYF	TGTGCCAGCACCTCAACAGGGCGGCACACCATATATTTT
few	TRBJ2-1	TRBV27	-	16	CASSLIQALSYNEQFF	TGTGCCAGCAGCCTTATTCAGGCCCTCTCCTACAATGAGCAGTTCTTC
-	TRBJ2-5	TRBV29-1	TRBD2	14	CSVDWGGRSETQYF	TGCAGCGTTGATTGGGGGGGAAGGAGCGAGACCCAGTACTTC
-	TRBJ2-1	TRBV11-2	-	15	CASSLELGTFDEQFF	TGTGCCAGCAGCTTAGAATTGGGAACCTTCGATGAGCAGTTCTTC
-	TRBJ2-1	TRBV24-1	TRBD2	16	CATSDPRDYTYNEQFF	TGTGCCACCAGTGATCCCCGGGACTATACCTACAATGAGCAGTTCTTC
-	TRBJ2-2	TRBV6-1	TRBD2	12	CASMGGDWELFF	TGTGCCAGCATGGGGGGGGATTGGGAGCTGTTTTTT
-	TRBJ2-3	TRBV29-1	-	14	CSTPVNRSTDTQYF	TGCAGCACCCCGGTCAACAGGTCCACAGATACGCAGTATTTT